The next 32 T cell receptor beta chains were all read from a single sample in a study of shared clonotypes between healthy human individuals. Assay used: immunoSEQ multiplex PCR; TCRdb lists only in-frame clones, some missing. The data contain around 990,000 clones, about 80% of them singletons. Material: memory CD4+ T cells from PBMCs. Subset meaning: CD45RA-negative fraction. These receptors came from a man aged 18 to 29 in good health. Some clones in this sample may be carry-over from other donors' samples.

The rearrangement uses TRBV5-4 and TRBJ2-3, with 10 bases aligning to TRBD2. V lost 6 bases to trimming and J lost 3 bases; unmatched junction nucleotides: 4. Germline V CDR1 and CDR2: SGHNT, YYREEE (reference sequence). The CDR3 runs to 14 residues. The CDR3 protein is CASKSGGGTDTQYF. In DNA, the CDR3 is TGTGCCAGCAAGAGCGGGGGGGGGACAGATACGCAGTATTTT. The variable domain in full, completed from reference TRBV5-4 and TRBJ2-3, reads ETGVTQSPTHLIKTRGQQVTLRCSSQSGHNTVSWYQQALGQGPQFIFQYYREEENGRGNFPPRFSGLQFPNYSSELNVNALELDDSALYLCASKSGGGTDTQYFGPGTRLTVL.

The chain uses TRBV10-3 and TRBJ2-7, with D tentatively TRBD1 (6 bases). The germline V gene encodes CDR1 ENHRY and CDR2 SYGVKD. This CDR3 has 15 residues. Trimming removed 2 bases from V and 1 base from J, with 12 bases in between. The CDR3 is CAISEREGTSYEQYF. The CDR3, as DNA: TGTGCCATCAGTGAGCGGGAAGGGACATCCTACGAGCAGTACTTC.

The chain uses TRBV9 and TRBJ2-1; 7 bases align to TRBD1. Germline values: CDR1 SGDLS, CDR2 YYNGEE. The CDR3 has 15 residues. Trimming cost V 0 bases and J 7 bases; bases outside gene matches: 7. CDR3 sequence reads: CASSVGGRGFNEQFF. CDR3 nucleotide sequence: TGTGCCAGCAGCGTAGGAGGCAGGGGGTTTAATGAGCAGTTCTTC.

The chain carries TRBV5-1 and TRBJ2-7; the D gene could be TRBD1 or TRBD2 (7 bases each). The CDR3 consists of 15 residues. The V end was cut by 0 bases, the J end by 5 bases, with 15 bases between. The germline V gene has CDR1 SGHRS and CDR2 YFSETQ. This CDR3 is CASSLEGAGVHEQYF. In nucleotides, the CDR3 is TGCGCCAGCAGCTTGGAGGGGGCGGGAGTCCACGAGCAGTACTTC. The whole variable domain, filled in from reference TRBV5-1 and TRBJ2-7, reads KAGVTQTPRYLIKTRGQQVTLSCSPISGHRSVSWYQQTPGQGLQFLFEYFSETQRNKGNFPGRFSGRQFSNSRSEMNVSTLELGDSALYLCASSLEGAGVHEQYFGPGTRLTVT.

In the case of this clone: Mismatch with germline at one junction end may stem from a read error. The chain joins TRBV7-8 to TRBJ2-7; 10 nucleotides align to TRBD2. The CDR3 contains 13 residues. Germline CDR1 and CDR2: SGHVS and FQNEAQ. CDR3 bases: TGTGCCAGCGGGCAGAGCGGGAGGGCCGGTTACAGCTTC. It is translated as CASGQSGRAGYSF.

This chain connects TRBV19 to TRBJ2-3, with a possible D match to TRBD2 (7 bases). The length of the CDR3 is 17 residues. Per the germline V gene, CDR1 is LNHDA and CDR2 is SQIVND (reference sequence). Trimming shortened V by 0 bases and J by 2 bases, and 15 bases separated the two germline ends. The CDR3 sequence: CASSIDGRGEHTDTQYF. CDR3 DNA sequence: TGTGCCAGTAGTATAGATGGGAGGGGGGAGCACACAGATACGCAGTATTTT.

This rearrangement joins TRBV4-1 to TRBJ2-2; D may be TRBD2 (6 bases). The CDR3 has 16 amino acids. Germline lookup yields CDR1 MGHRA and CDR2 YSYEKL. V shed 1 base and J shed 4 bases, with 13 bases lying between them. This CDR3 is CASSQGGTSSTGELFF. The CDR3 DNA reads as TGCGCCAGCAGCCAAGGAGGGACTTCGAGCACCGGGGAGCTGTTTTTT.

This clone was seen once. The rearrangement joins TRBV28 to TRBJ2-1; 7 bases are shared with TRBD2. The CDR3 runs 13 residues. The V gene end was trimmed by 6 bases and the J gene end by 9 bases; junction bases not matched to a gene: 8. The germline V gene encodes CDR1 MDHEN and CDR2 SYDVKM. The chain's CDR3 is CASSIRLAGEQFF. CDR3 DNA: TGTGCCAGCAGCATTCGACTAGCAGGTGAGCAGTTCTTC.

The rearrangement joins TRBV7-8 to TRBJ2-3; TRBD2 agrees at 9 bases. Per germline, CDR1 SGHVS and CDR2 FQNEAQ. CDR3 length: 15 residues. Trimming took 5 bases from V and 4 from J; bases not matched to a gene: 7. The CDR3 DNA reads as TGTGCCAGCAGCCCCACTAGCGGGCGAGCAGATACGCAGTATTTT. Protein sequence: CASSPTSGRADTQYF.

The chain uses TRBV27 and TRBJ2-7; 10 bases fit TRBD2. The CDR3 spans 15 residues. J lost 4 bases, V lost 4 bases, and 7 bases had no gene match. CDR1 MNHEY and CDR2 SMNVEV come from the germline V gene (reference sequence). DNA of the CDR3: TGTGCCAGCAGTTCCCTAGCGGGAGTCGGGTACGAGCAGTACTTC. Protein: CASSSLAGVGYEQYF.

J is TRBJ1-1 and V is TRBV10-3; 7 bases align to TRBD1. There are 17 residues in the CDR3. V shed 5 bases, J shed 1 base, and the junction held 13 bases outside the gene matches. CDR1 is ENHRY and CDR2 is SYGVKD in the germline V gene. The CDR3 reads CAISSRDRALTNTEAFF. CDR3 sequence (DNA): TGTGCCATCAGTAGCCGGGACAGAGCCCTGACGAACACTGAAGCTTTCTTT.

J is TRBJ2-1 and V is TRBV7-3; TRBD2 matches at 11 bases. Germline V CDR1 and CDR2: SGHTA, FQGTGA. With 5 bases clipped from V and 7 bases from J, the junction kept 7 bases outside the gene matches. This CDR3 is 15 amino acids long. CDR3 loop: CASSRLAGYVNEQFF. DNA for the CDR3: TGTGCCAGCAGCCGACTAGCGGGATACGTTAATGAGCAGTTCTTC.

The chain has TRBV6-6 and TRBJ2-7; 10 nucleotides agree with TRBD2. Germline V gene data show CDR1 as MNHNY and CDR2 as SVGAGI (reference sequence). This CDR3 spans 15 amino acids. V was pared by 6 bases and J by 6 bases, with 11 bases of the junction left unmatched. The CDR3 nucleotides read TGTGCCAGCAGCCCAGCGGGGGGGAACCTACGCGAGCAGTACTTC. Translating it yields CASSPAGGNLREQYF.

In the case of this clone: Other DNA sequences within the sample encode an identical CDR3. The rearrangement links TRBV7-9 to TRBJ2-3, with 10 bases lining up with TRBD1. J was trimmed by 3 bases and V by 5 bases; bases with no gene match: 5. From germline, CDR1 is SEHNR and CDR2 FQNEAQ (reference sequence). The CDR3 runs 15 residues. The CDR3 nucleotides are TGTGCCAGCAGCCCCGGGACAGGGGTGACAGATACGCAGTATTTT. Translated: CASSPGTGVTDTQYF. Full variable domain (rest looked up from reference TRBV7-9 and TRBJ2-3): DTGVSQNPRHKITKRGQNVTFRCDPISEHNRLYWYRQTLGQGPEFLTYFQNEAQLEKSRLLSDRFSAERPKGSFSTLEIQRTEQGDSAMYLCASSPGTGVTDTQYFGPGTRLTVL.

This chain links TRBV10-3 with TRBJ2-5, with D possibly matching TRBD2 (5 bases). The V gene's germline CDR1 is ENHRY and CDR2 SYGVKD. The germline V and J ends were trimmed by 8 bases and 5 bases, with 15 bases remaining between them. The CDR3 sequence is 13 residues long. This CDR3 is CAIRSPTGETQYF. CDR3 nucleotide sequence: TGTGCCATCCGCTCTCCAACGGGGGAGACCCAGTACTTC.

The CDR3 DNA reads TGTGCCAGCAGCTTAACGGGACAAAGCACAGATACGCAGTATTTT. Translated, it gives CASSLTGQSTDTQYF. The chain combines TRBV11-2 with TRBJ2-3, with D perhaps TRBD1 (6 bases). This CDR3 is built from 15 residues. Looked up from germline, CDR1 is SGHAT and CDR2 is FQNNGV. V was trimmed by 2 bases and J by 0 bases, leaving 9 bases between them.

In regard to this clone: The sample holds other DNA sequences that translate to the same CDR3. This chain uses TRBV5-6 with TRBJ2-3, with D possibly TRBD2 on 6 matching bases. Germline CDR1 and CDR2: SGHDT and YYEEEE. This CDR3 has 14 amino acids. Trimming stripped 0 bases from V and 1 base from J, with 6 bases between. The CDR3 region has the DNA TGTGCCAGCAGCTTGGGCGGGGGCACAGATACGCAGTATTTT. Translation gives CASSLGGGTDTQYF.

The CDR3 is CASSVQGLAGGLDTGELFF. CDR3 in DNA: TGTGCCAGCAGCGTACAAGGTCTCGCGGGAGGGCTGGACACCGGGGAGCTGTTTTTT. The V call is TRBV9, the J call TRBJ2-2, with 9 bases that match TRBD2. Germline V CDR1 and CDR2: SGDLS, YYNGEE. V was pared by 1 base and J by 3 bases, with 13 bases of the junction left unmatched. This CDR3 has 19 amino acids. Full variable domain (missing parts from reference TRBV9 and TRBJ2-2): DSGVTQTPKHLITATGQRVTLRCSPRSGDLSVYWYQQSLDQGLQFLIQYYNGEERAKGNILERFSAQQFPDLHSELNLSSLELGDSALYFCASSVQGLAGGLDTGELFFGEGSRLTVL.

This chain joins TRBV10-2 and TRBJ2-2; 7 nucleotides agree with TRBD1. V was pared by 9 bases and J by 4 bases, with 11 bases of the junction left unmatched. Germline CDR1 WSHSY, CDR2 SAAADI. This CDR3 spans 15 amino acids. The CDR3 region is CASNDRAIPTGELFF. DNA for the CDR3: TGCGCCAGTAATGACAGGGCGATCCCCACCGGGGAGCTGTTTTTT.

This clone appeared a single time. This rearrangement joins TRBV6-5 to TRBJ2-5; possibly TRBD1 or TRBD2 for D (5 bases each). CDR3 length equals 12 residues. Germline assignment: CDR1 MNHEY and CDR2 SVGAGI. V was clipped by 6 bases and J by 7 bases, with 12 bases between them. As DNA, the CDR3 is TGTGCCAGCAGCTGGGACCGAAGGACCCAGTACTTC. It translates to CASSWDRRTQYF.

The chain links TRBV6-1 to TRBJ1-1; 7 bases align to TRBD1. The CDR3 loop spans 15 amino acids. J lost 5 bases, V lost 0 bases, and 6 bases had no gene match. Germline CDR1 and CDR2: MNHNS and SASEGT. The CDR3, as DNA: TGTGCCAGCAGTGAAGCGGAGGGGGCGGGAACTGAAGCTTTCTTT. This gives the protein CASSEAEGAGTEAFF.

The chain uses TRBV7-9 and TRBJ2-3; D perhaps matches TRBD1 (6 bases). This CDR3 region has 14 residues. In germline, CDR1 is SEHNR, CDR2 FQNEAQ (reference sequence). V was trimmed by 5 bases and J by 1 base, leaving 10 bases between them. The CDR3 region is CASSPDRRTDTQYF. For the CDR3, the DNA is TGTGCCAGCAGCCCGGACAGACGCACAGATACGCAGTATTTT.

The chain recombines TRBV5-5 with TRBJ2-4, with D perhaps TRBD2 (6 bases). The CDR3 is 15 residues long. The germline CDR1 and CDR2 sequences are SGHKS and YYEKEE (reference sequence). V was cut by 2 bases and J by 1 base, with 10 bases left in between. This CDR3 reads CASSFGGAAKNIQYF. CDR3 coding DNA: TGTGCCAGCAGCTTTGGAGGGGCTGCCAAAAACATTCAGTACTTC. Full variable domain (rest looked up from reference TRBV5-5 and TRBJ2-4): DAGVTQSPTHLIKTRGQQVTLRCSPISGHKSVSWYQQVLGQGPQFIFQYYEKEERGRGNFPDRFSARQFPNYSSELNVNALLLGDSALYLCASSFGGAAKNIQYFGAGTRLSVL.

The chain has TRBV4-3 and TRBJ2-7; 8 bases match TRBD2. This CDR3 spans 16 amino acids. CDR1 is LGHNA, CDR2 YSLEER, per germline. V trimming: 0 bases; J trimming: 2 bases; junction bases outside the gene matches: 6. The CDR3 DNA follows: TGCGCCAGCAGCCAAGATCGATACGGGAGGGCCTACGAGCAGTACTTC. Protein sequence: CASSQDRYGRAYEQYF.

To note about this clone: This is likely a read error, given that the CDR3 carries no conserved phenylalanine or tryptophan at its end. It is unclear where the CDR3 begins or ends on the DNA, so no DNA is shown, and the CDR3 is as TCRdb lists it. The chain combines TRBV9 with TRBJ2-3; the table names TRBD2, a call not compared with the DNA. CDR1 SGDLS and CDR2 YYNGEE come from the germline V gene. Both ends counted, the CDR3 spans 13 residues. The CDR3 spells CASSVGGSGRAVY.

The J gene is TRBJ2-1, the V gene TRBV6-1; TRBD2 matches at 12 bases. J was trimmed by 5 bases and V by 3 bases; bases with no gene match: 2. Germline V gene data show CDR1 as MNHNS and CDR2 as SASEGT. CDR3 size: 15 residues. CDR3 amino acids: CASSEGLAGDNEQFF. CDR3 sequence (DNA): TGTGCCAGCAGTGAGGGACTAGCGGGTGACAATGAGCAGTTCTTC.

Turning to this clone: The sample has other DNA sequences that encode this CDR3 too. The V and J genes are TRBV7-2 and TRBJ2-7; 8 nucleotides align to TRBD1. CDR1 and CDR2 (germline): SGHTA, FQGNSA. Trimming took 3 bases from V and 4 from J; bases not matched to a gene: 5. The CDR3 runs to 14 residues. This CDR3 is CASSFRQGAYEQYF. For the CDR3, the DNA is TGTGCCAGCAGCTTTCGGCAGGGGGCTTACGAGCAGTACTTC. The full variable domain, completed using reference TRBV7-2 and TRBJ2-7, is GAGVSQSPSNKVTEKGKDVELRCDPISGHTALYWYRQSLGQGLEFLIYFQGNSAPDKSGLPSDRFSAERTGGSVSTLTIQRTQQEDSAVYLCASSFRQGAYEQYFGPGTRLTVT.

The chain employs TRBV9 and TRBJ2-2; the D call may be TRBD1 or TRBD2 (5 bases each). Trimming removed 3 bases at V and 10 bases at J, with 16 bases between. Germline V gene lookup returns CDR1 SGDLS and CDR2 YYNGEE. The CDR3 consists of 14 residues. The CDR3 reads CASSALTEGMELFF. CDR3 nucleotide sequence: TGTGCCAGCAGCGCTTTGACAGAGGGGATGGAGCTGTTTTTT.

The gene calls are TRBV5-1 and TRBJ1-1, with D perhaps TRBD1 (5 bases). The germline gives CDR1 SGHRS, CDR2 YFSETQ. V was cut by 5 bases and J by 10 bases, with 18 bases left in between. CDR3 length equals 13 residues. CDR3 residues: CASSDALGAGAFF. CDR3 DNA: TGCGCCAGCAGTGACGCCTTAGGGGCGGGAGCTTTCTTT.

The chain employs TRBV7-9 and TRBJ2-1; D tentatively reads TRBD1 or TRBD2 (6 bases each). CDR1 and CDR2 from the germline V gene are SEHNR and FQNEAQ (reference sequence). The CDR3 sequence is 15 residues long. Trimming cost V 7 bases and J 4 bases, with 17 bases left between them. The CDR3 loop reads CASNRAEGGYNEQFF. The CDR3 coding sequence is TGTGCCAGCAATAGAGCCGAGGGGGGTTACAATGAGCAGTTCTTC.

The rearrangement uses TRBV29-1 and TRBJ1-5; 8 positions agree with TRBD1. CDR1 is SQVTM, CDR2 ANQGSEA, per germline. Trimming removed 3 bases from V and 6 bases from J; junction bases left unmatched: 13. This CDR3 spans 16 amino acids. The CDR3 DNA reads TGCAGCGTTGATCCCCCAGGGGGCAAATTGGGTCAGCCCCAGCATTTT. This sequence encodes CSVDPPGGKLGQPQHF.

This clone was observed a single time. The V and J genes are TRBV7-2 and TRBJ2-2; weak D call: TRBD2 (5 bases). The CDR3 contains 16 residues. Trimming cost V 3 bases and J 6 bases, with 17 bases left between them. CDR1 and CDR2 (germline): SGHTA, FQGNSA. This CDR3 reads CASSFLGVSHAGELFF. CDR3 nucleotide sequence: TGTGCCAGCAGCTTCCTCGGGGTTAGTCATGCCGGGGAGCTGTTTTTT.